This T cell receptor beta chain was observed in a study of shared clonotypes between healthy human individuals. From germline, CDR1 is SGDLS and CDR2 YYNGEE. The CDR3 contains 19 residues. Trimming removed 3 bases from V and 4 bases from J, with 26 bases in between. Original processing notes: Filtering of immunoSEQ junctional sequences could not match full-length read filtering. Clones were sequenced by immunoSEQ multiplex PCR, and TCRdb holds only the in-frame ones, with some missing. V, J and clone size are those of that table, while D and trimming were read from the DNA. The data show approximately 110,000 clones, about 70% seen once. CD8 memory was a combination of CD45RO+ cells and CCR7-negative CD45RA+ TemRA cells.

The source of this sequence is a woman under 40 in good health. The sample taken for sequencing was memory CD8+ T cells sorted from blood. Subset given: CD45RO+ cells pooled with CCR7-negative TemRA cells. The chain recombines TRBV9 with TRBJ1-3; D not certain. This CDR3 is CASSGRAHPYSFRGNTIYF. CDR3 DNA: TGTGCCAGCAGCGGCCGGGCTCACCCATACTCTTTCCGGGGAAACACCATATATTTT.